A selection of T cell receptor beta chains follows, all from one sample in a study of shared clonotypes between healthy human individuals. Profiling relied on immunoSEQ multiplex PCR, and the TCRdb table lists in-frame clones only, not all of them. The table lists 2,100,000 or so clones, about 94% of them singletons. Sequencing was performed on naive CD4+ T cells sorted from blood. These receptors were taken from a man aged 18 to 35 in good health. Both conserved end residues are part of each CDR3. The D gene is left open where the match is weak. Size values are once, few and many counts, or a class for expanded clones, and some rows have none.

- - TRBJ1-2 TRBV7-3 CASSLTGSGIYGYTF TGTGCCAGCAGCCTCACGGGGAGTGGGATCTATGGCTACACCTTC
- - TRBJ2-2 TRBV10-3 CAINEIPGELFF TGTGCCATCAACGAAATCCCCGGGGAGCTGTTTTTT
- TRBD2 TRBJ2-7 TRBV7-8 CASSPLSGGATYEQYF TGTGCCAGCAGCCCCCTCAGCGGGGGGGCCACCTACGAGCAGTACTTC
- TRBD1 TRBJ1-2 TRBV5-1 CASSFMATGVGYGYTF TGCGCCAGCAGCTTCATGGCGACAGGGGTTGGATATGGCTACACCTTC
- TRBD1 TRBJ2-2 TRBV18 CASSPRGQGNTGELFF TGTGCCAGCTCACCACGGGGACAGGGGAACACCGGGGAGCTGTTTTTT
- - TRBJ1-4 TRBV18 CASSPFNEKLFF TGTGCCAGCTCACCATTTAATGAAAAACTGTTTTTT
- - TRBJ2-7 TRBV18 CASSPSGSYEQYF TGTGCCAGCTCACCCTCCGGCTCCTACGAGCAGTACTTC
- - TRBJ2-7 TRBV5-5 CASSGSSQTYEQYF TGTGCCAGCAGCGGGTCGTCGCAAACCTACGAGCAGTACTTC
once - TRBJ1-5 TRBV29-1 CSVEQSQNQPQHF TGCAGCGTTGAGCAGAGTCAGAATCAGCCCCAGCATTTT
- - TRBJ2-2 TRBV6-5 CASTNGAQRTGELFF TGTGCCAGCACAAACGGGGCACAGAGAACCGGGGAGCTGTTTTTT
- - TRBJ1-2 TRBV5-8 CASSRNGKTGYAYGYTF TGTGCCAGCAGCCGTAACGGAAAAACAGGGTATGCCTATGGCTACACCTTC
- - TRBJ2-7 TRBV7-9 CASSLVEGSYEQYF TGTGCCAGCAGCTTAGTTGAGGGTAGCTACGAGCAGTACTTC
- - TRBJ2-5 TRBV5-4 CASSLAAGQETQYF TGTGCCAGCAGCTTGGCAGCCGGCCAAGAGACCCAGTACTTC
- TRBD2 TRBJ2-1 TRBV9 CASSVVAGVDNEQFF TGTGCCAGCAGCGTAGTAGCGGGGGTGGACAATGAGCAGTTCTTC
few TRBD1 TRBJ1-1 TRBV6-1 CASSENRGMAEAFF TGTGCCAGCAGCGAAAACAGGGGAATGGCTGAAGCTTTCTTT
- - TRBJ1-5 TRBV15 CATSTGGINQPQHF TGTGCCACCAGCACGGGGGGGATTAATCAGCCCCAGCATTTT
- - TRBJ2-6 TRBV5-1 CASSLEGAGANVLTF TGCGCCAGCAGCTTGGAGGGAGCTGGGGCCAACGTCCTGACTTTC
- TRBD1 TRBJ2-1 TRBV11-2 CASSPGTGIYNEQFF TGTGCCAGCAGCCCCGGGACAGGGATTTACAATGAGCAGTTCTTC
- - TRBJ2-6 TRBV6-5 CASSYWGNSGANVLTF TGTGCCAGCAGTTACTGGGGCAACTCTGGGGCCAACGTCCTGACTTTC
- TRBD2 TRBJ2-2 TRBV6-6 CASSYASGLDTGELFF TGTGCCAGCAGTTACGCCTCGGGACTAGACACCGGGGAGCTGTTTTTT
- - TRBJ2-1 TRBV10-3 CAISPDTYNEQFF TGTGCCATCAGCCCGGACACGTACAATGAGCAGTTCTTC
- TRBD1 TRBJ2-7 TRBV7-9 CASSLRDSSYEQYF TGTGCCAGCAGCTTACGGGACAGCTCCTACGAGCAGTACTTC
- - TRBJ2-7 TRBV5-1 CASSSGLGDFYEQYF TGCGCCAGCAGCTCGGGCTTAGGAGACTTCTACGAGCAGTACTTC
- - TRBJ2-1 TRBV20-1 CSATGRPEQFF TGCAGTGCAACCGGTCGGCCGGAGCAGTTCTTC
- - TRBJ1-5 TRBV30 CAWSVEVNQPQHF TGTGCCTGGAGTGTAGAGGTGAATCAGCCCCAGCATTTT
- TRBD1 TRBJ1-2 TRBV7-6 CASSLGQANYGYTF TGTGCCAGCAGCCTGGGACAGGCTAACTATGGCTACACCTTC
- TRBD2 TRBJ2-5 TRBV4-1 CASSRITLLAGEFETQYF TGCGCCAGCAGCCGCATCACCTTACTAGCGGGGGAGTTTGAGACCCAGTACTTC
- - TRBJ1-6 TRBV7-3 CASSADSYNSPLHF TGTGCCAGCTCTGCGGACTCCTATAATTCACCCCTCCACTTT
- - TRBJ1-2 TRBV7-6 CASSDHTGFYGYTF TGTGCCAGCAGCGATCATACAGGGTTCTATGGCTACACCTTC
once - TRBJ1-4 TRBV11-2 CASSLPRTNEKLFF TGTGCCAGCAGCTTACCAAGAACTAATGAAAAACTGTTTTTT
- - TRBJ2-7 TRBV5-1 CASSLGPSGEQYF TGCGCCAGCAGCTTGGGACCTTCTGGCGAGCAGTACTTC
- TRBD1 TRBJ2-7 TRBV5-4 CASSSTGTGHYEQYF TGTGCCAGCAGCTCGACCGGGACAGGGCACTACGAGCAGTACTTC
once TRBD1 TRBJ1-6 TRBV10-2 CASRPAGDRSSPLHF TGCGCCAGCAGGCCCGCGGGGGACAGGAGCTCACCCCTCCACTTT
once - TRBJ1-4 TRBV4-2 CASSQVEKLFF TGTGCCAGCAGCCAAGTTGAAAAACTGTTTTTT
once - TRBJ1-5 TRBV4-1 CASSQVSPLGGLGQPQHF TGCGCCAGCAGCCAAGTCTCTCCCCTCGGGGGCTTGGGTCAGCCCCAGCATTTT
- TRBD1 TRBJ1-5 TRBV5-1 CASSLEGGHNQPQHF TGCGCCAGCAGCTTGGAAGGGGGCCACAATCAGCCCCAGCATTTT
- - TRBJ2-7 TRBV19 CASSTGGNYEQYF TGTGCCAGTAGTACAGGGGGGAACTACGAGCAGTACTTC
once - TRBJ1-6 TRBV9 CASSVMEKGSSPLHF TGTGCCAGCAGCGTAATGGAGAAAGGGAGTTCACCCCTCCACTTT
- TRBD1 TRBJ2-3 TRBV10-1 CASSESGQGSADTQYF TGCGCCAGCAGTGAGTCCGGACAGGGAAGCGCAGATACGCAGTATTTT
few - TRBJ1-1 TRBV18 CASSPGQNTEAFF TGTGCCAGCTCGCCTGGCCAGAACACTGAAGCTTTCTTT
- - TRBJ1-4 TRBV28 CASSLSPSATNEKLFF TGTGCCAGCAGCCTTTCCCCCAGTGCAACTAATGAAAAACTGTTTTTT
once TRBD1 TRBJ2-2 TRBV5-1 CASRAGTGNTGELFF TGCGCCAGCAGAGCCGGGACAGGGAACACCGGGGAGCTGTTTTTT
- - TRBJ2-7 TRBV4-3 CASSQESGASYEQYF TGCGCCAGCAGCCAAGAATCGGGAGCCTCCTACGAGCAGTACTTC
- - TRBJ2-3 TRBV10-1 CASSESGQRTDTQYF TGCGCCAGCAGTGAGTCGGGACAACGCACAGATACGCAGTATTTT
- - TRBJ1-5 TRBV5-1 CASSLGYGQNNQPQHF TGCGCCAGCAGCTTGGGGTACGGCCAAAACAATCAGCCCCAGCATTTT